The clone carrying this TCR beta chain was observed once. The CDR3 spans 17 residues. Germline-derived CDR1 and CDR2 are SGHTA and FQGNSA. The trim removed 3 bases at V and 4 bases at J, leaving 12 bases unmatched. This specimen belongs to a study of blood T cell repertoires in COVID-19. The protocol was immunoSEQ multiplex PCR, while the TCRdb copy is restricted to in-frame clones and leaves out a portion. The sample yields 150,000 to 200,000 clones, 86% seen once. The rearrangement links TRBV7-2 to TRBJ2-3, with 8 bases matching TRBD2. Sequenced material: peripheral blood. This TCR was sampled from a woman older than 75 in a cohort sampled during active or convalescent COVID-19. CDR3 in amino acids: CASSFGGTSSGPDTQYF. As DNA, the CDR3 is TGTGCCAGCAGCTTTGGAGGGACTAGTTCGGGGCCAGATACGCAGTATTTT.